The sequence of this T cell receptor beta chain was determined in a study of T cell changes during pregnancy in multiple sclerosis. This CDR3 has 14 amino acids. V was clipped by 4 bases and J by 6 bases; unmatched bases: 4. The germline CDR1 and CDR2 sequences are SGDLS and YYNGEE. Some clones are missing from TCRdb's copy, which holds only in-frame ones; the method was immunoSEQ multiplex PCR. The repertoire has fewer than 60,000 clones, roughly 94% of them found once; the top ten carry roughly 0.32%. The receptor was derived from a female donor with multiple sclerosis, enrolled in a pregnancy study. The chain is built from TRBV9 and TRBJ1-6, with 7 bases that match TRBD1. This specimen was CD4+ T cells from peripheral blood mononuclear cells, taken in the third trimester of pregnancy. The CDR3 bases are TGTGCCAGCAGCATGACAGGGATTAATTCACCCCTCCACTTT. Translating it yields CASSMTGINSPLHF.